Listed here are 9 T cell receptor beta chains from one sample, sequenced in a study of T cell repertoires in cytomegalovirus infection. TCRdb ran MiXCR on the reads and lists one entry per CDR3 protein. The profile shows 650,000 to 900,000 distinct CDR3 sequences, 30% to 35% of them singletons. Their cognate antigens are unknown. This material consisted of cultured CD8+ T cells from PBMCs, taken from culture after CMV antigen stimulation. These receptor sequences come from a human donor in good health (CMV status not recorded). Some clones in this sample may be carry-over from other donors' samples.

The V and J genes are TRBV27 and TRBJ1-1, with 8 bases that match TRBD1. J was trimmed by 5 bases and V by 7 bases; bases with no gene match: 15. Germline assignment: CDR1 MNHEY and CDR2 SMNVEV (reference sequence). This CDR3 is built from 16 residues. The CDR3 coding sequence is TGTGCCAGCAATAGGGCAGGGGGCGGTATGCTGACTGAAGCTTTCTTT. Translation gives CASNRAGGGMLTEAFF.

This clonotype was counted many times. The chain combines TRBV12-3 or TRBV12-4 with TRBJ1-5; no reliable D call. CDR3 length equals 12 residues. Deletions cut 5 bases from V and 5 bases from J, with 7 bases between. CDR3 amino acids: CASSPLDQPQHF. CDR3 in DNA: TGTGCCAGCAGTCCCCTCGATCAGCCCCAGCATTTT.

DNA for the CDR3: TGTGCCAGCAGCTCAGGGTCGTGGACTAGCACAGATACGCAGTATTTT. It is translated as CASSSGSWTSTDTQYF. The chain recombines TRBV7-6 with TRBJ2-3, with D perhaps matching TRBD1 or TRBD2 (5 bases each). CDR1 and CDR2 from the germline V gene are SGHVS and FNYEAQ. Trimming pared 4 bases from V and 0 bases from J, leaving 14 bases between. The CDR3 runs to 16 residues.

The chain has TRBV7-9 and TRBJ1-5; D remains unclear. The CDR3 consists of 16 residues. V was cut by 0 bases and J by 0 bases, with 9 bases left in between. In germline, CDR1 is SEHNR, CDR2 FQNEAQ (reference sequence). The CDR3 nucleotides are TGTGCCAGCAGCTTAGCGTTGGGCCTTAGCAATCAGCCCCAGCATTTT. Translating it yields CASSLALGLSNQPQHF.

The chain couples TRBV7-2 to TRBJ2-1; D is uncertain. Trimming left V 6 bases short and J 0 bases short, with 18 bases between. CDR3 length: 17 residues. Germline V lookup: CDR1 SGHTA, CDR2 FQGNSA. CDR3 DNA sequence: TGTGCCAGCAGACCGACGGCCCTCTCTAGCTCCTACAATGAGCAGTTCTTC. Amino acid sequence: CASRPTALSSSYNEQFF.

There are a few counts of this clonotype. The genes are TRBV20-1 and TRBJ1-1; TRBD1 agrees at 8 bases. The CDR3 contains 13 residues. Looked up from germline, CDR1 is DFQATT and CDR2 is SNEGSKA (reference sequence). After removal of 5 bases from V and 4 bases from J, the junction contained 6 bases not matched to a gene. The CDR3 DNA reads TGCAGTGCTCCCGGACAGGGCCCCACTGAAGCTTTCTTT. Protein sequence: CSAPGQGPTEAFF.

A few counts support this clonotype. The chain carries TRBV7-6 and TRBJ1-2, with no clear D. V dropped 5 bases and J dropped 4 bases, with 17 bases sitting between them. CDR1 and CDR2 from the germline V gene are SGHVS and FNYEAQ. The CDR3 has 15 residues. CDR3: CASSATQGSSYGYTF. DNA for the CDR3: TGTGCCAGCAGCGCAACACAAGGTAGCAGCTATGGCTACACCTTC.

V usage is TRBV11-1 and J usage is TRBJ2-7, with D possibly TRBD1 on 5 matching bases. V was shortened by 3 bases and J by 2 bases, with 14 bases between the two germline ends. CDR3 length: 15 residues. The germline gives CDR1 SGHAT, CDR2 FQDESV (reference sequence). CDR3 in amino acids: CASSFRRQKAYEQYF. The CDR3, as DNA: TGTGCCAGCAGCTTTCGGAGACAGAAGGCCTACGAGCAGTACTTC.

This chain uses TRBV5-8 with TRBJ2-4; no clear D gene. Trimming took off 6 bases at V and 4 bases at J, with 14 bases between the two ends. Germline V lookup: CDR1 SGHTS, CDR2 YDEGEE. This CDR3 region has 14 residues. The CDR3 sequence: CASTPGPTKNIQYF. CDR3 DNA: TGTGCCAGCACCCCCGGACCGACGAAAAACATTCAGTACTTC.